A selection of T cell receptor beta chains follows, all from one sample in a study of T cell responses to AZD1222 COVID-19 vaccine. Produced via immunoSEQ multiplex PCR; TCRdb's table is partial and in-frame only. Altogether about 100,000 clones are present, 87% being singletons, with the ten largest covering around 15%. This material consisted of peripheral blood, taken on day 0 of AZD1222 vaccination. The receptors here all came from an adult in good health. The CDR3 runs from the conserved cysteine through the conserved F or W. The order of the fields is J gene, D gene, V gene, clone size, CDR3 DNA, CDR3 protein. The D gene is left open where the match is weak. Some rows have no size entry. The others give once, few or many, or a class for an expanded clone.

J gene: TRBJ1-1
D gene: NA
V gene: TRBV27
clone size: NA
CDR3 DNA: TGTGCCAGCAGTCCCCGACAGACGGCGAACACTGAAGCTTTCTTT
CDR3 protein: CASSPRQTANTEAFF

J gene: TRBJ2-1
D gene: NA
V gene: TRBV30
clone size: NA
CDR3 DNA: TGTGCCTGGAAAGGGGAGGCCGGACCCACTAGCAAGTTCTTC
CDR3 protein: CAWKGEAGPTSKFF

J gene: TRBJ2-3
D gene: TRBD2
V gene: TRBV28
clone size: NA
CDR3 DNA: TGTGCCAGCAGATTAGCGGGGATCCCCACAGATACGCAGTATTTT
CDR3 protein: CASRLAGIPTDTQYF

J gene: TRBJ2-1
D gene: NA
V gene: TRBV19
clone size: NA
CDR3 DNA: TGTGCCAGTAGTATGAGAGGGGAGATAGATGAGCAGTTCTTC
CDR3 protein: CASSMRGEIDEQFF

J gene: TRBJ2-1
D gene: TRBD2
V gene: TRBV18
clone size: NA
CDR3 DNA: TGTGCCAGCTCACCACCCGGACTAGCGGGAGCGGGCGATGAGCAGTTCTTC
CDR3 protein: CASSPPGLAGAGDEQFF

J gene: TRBJ1-1
D gene: NA
V gene: TRBV5-1
clone size: NA
CDR3 DNA: TGCGCCAGCAGTAAGGGAGCCCTAGGGAACACTGAAGCTTTCTTT
CDR3 protein: CASSKGALGNTEAFF

J gene: TRBJ2-7
D gene: NA
V gene: TRBV5-6
clone size: NA
CDR3 DNA: TGTGCCAGCAGCTTGCTGGACTCGGGCGAGCAGTACTTC
CDR3 protein: CASSLLDSGEQYF

J gene: TRBJ1-1
D gene: NA
V gene: TRBV7-2
clone size: NA
CDR3 DNA: TGTGCCAGCAGCCTCTTGTTCAAGAACACTGAAGCTTTCTTT
CDR3 protein: CASSLLFKNTEAFF

J gene: TRBJ1-4
D gene: TRBD1
V gene: TRBV5-1
clone size: NA
CDR3 DNA: TGCGCCAGCAGCTTGGGCGGAGGGACAGTTAATGAAAAACTGTTTTTT
CDR3 protein: CASSLGGGTVNEKLFF

J gene: TRBJ2-3
D gene: NA
V gene: TRBV10-1
clone size: NA
CDR3 DNA: TGCGCCAGCGCGGACCGAGGAGGGGATACGCAGTATTTT
CDR3 protein: CASADRGGDTQYF

J gene: TRBJ1-5
D gene: TRBD1
V gene: TRBV28
clone size: NA
CDR3 DNA: TGTGCCAGCAGTTTAACAGGGGGTAGCAATCAGCCCCAGCATTTT
CDR3 protein: CASSLTGGSNQPQHF

J gene: TRBJ1-3
D gene: NA
V gene: TRBV12-1
clone size: once
CDR3 DNA: TGTGCCAGCAGCTTCAACCGGGACGGACGAAACACCATATATTTT
CDR3 protein: CASSFNRDGRNTIYF

J gene: TRBJ1-5
D gene: NA
V gene: TRBV19
clone size: NA
CDR3 DNA: TGTGCCAGTACCCCGGCAGGGGTTCAGCCCCAGCATTTT
CDR3 protein: CASTPAGVQPQHF

J gene: TRBJ1-1
D gene: NA
V gene: TRBV20-1
clone size: NA
CDR3 DNA: TGCAGTGCTAGTGGGGGCTCAACGAGGAACACTGAAGCTTTCTTT
CDR3 protein: CSASGGSTRNTEAFF

J gene: TRBJ1-1
D gene: NA
V gene: TRBV7-9
clone size: NA
CDR3 DNA: TGTGCCAGCAGCTTACAGGAGGGAATTGTTGCTTTCTTT
CDR3 protein: CASSLQEGIVAFF